This entry lists 22 T cell receptor beta chains sequenced from one sample in a study of breast tumors, draining lymph nodes, adjacent tissues. Samples came from axillary lymph nodes draining the breast cancer. TCRdb re-called the multiplex PCR reads with MiXCR, one entry per CDR3 protein. This sample has about 170,000 distinct CDR3 sequences, with more than 25% found just once. The specimen was axillary lymph node tissue. Receptors were obtained from a female donor with breast cancer. Some clones in this sample may be carry-over from other donors' samples.

This clonotype showed up many times. The chain employs TRBV4-3 and TRBJ2-1, with 11 positions matching TRBD2. The germline V gene encodes CDR1 LGHNA and CDR2 YSLEER. V was clipped by 0 bases and J by 7 bases; unmatched bases: 5. The CDR3 has 16 residues. The CDR3 sequence is CASSQDGLAGSNEQFF. DNA of the CDR3: TGCGCCAGCAGCCAAGATGGACTAGCGGGTAGTAATGAGCAGTTCTTC.

This clonotype was seen many times. The J gene is TRBJ2-2, the V gene TRBV19; 7 nucleotides line up with TRBD1. The length of the CDR3 is 15 residues. The V segment lost 6 bases and the J segment 1 base; nucleotides outside the gene matches: 5. Germline lookup yields CDR1 LNHDA and CDR2 SQIVND (reference sequence). DNA for the CDR3: TGTGCCAGTAGCCCCGACAGGGTGAACACCGGGGAGCTGTTTTTT. Residues: CASSPDRVNTGELFF.

This clonotype was picked up many times. The CDR3, as DNA: TGTGCCAGCAGTGAATGGACAGGGCGGTATGGCTACACCTTC. Protein sequence: CASSEWTGRYGYTF. The V and J genes are TRBV6-5 and TRBJ1-2; 8 bases map to TRBD1. CDR3 length: 14 residues. Germline CDR1 and CDR2: MNHEY and SVGAGI. After removal of 5 bases from V and 5 bases from J, the junction contained 7 bases not matched to a gene.

V is TRBV20-1 and J is TRBJ1-1; D is unclear. Trimming took 6 bases from V and 1 from J, leaving 18 bases between them. Germline CDR1 reads DFQATT; CDR2 reads SNEGSKA (reference sequence). The CDR3 totals 15 residues. The CDR3 reads CSAHPPGLWNTEAFF. The CDR3 DNA reads TGCAGTGCGCACCCTCCCGGTTTGTGGAACACTGAAGCTTTCTTT.

This clonotype occurred many times. This rearrangement joins TRBV7-9 to TRBJ1-2; the D is unclear. Trimming removed 1 base at V and 6 bases at J, with 12 bases between. Germline loops: CDR1 SEHNR, CDR2 FQNEAQ (reference sequence). This CDR3 has 14 residues. In DNA, the CDR3 is TGTGCCAGCAGCTTAGTCGGAATACGGAATGGCTACACCTTC. Encoded protein: CASSLVGIRNGYTF.

The sample holds many counts of this clonotype. This chain uses TRBV10-3 with TRBJ2-5; D call uncertain. CDR3 length equals 14 residues. The germline V gene has CDR1 ENHRY and CDR2 SYGVKD. Between the trimmed V and J ends, which lost 6 bases and 1 base, there was a span of 12 bases. The CDR3 sequence is CAIRNSGSQETQYF. The CDR3 DNA reads TGTGCCATCAGGAACTCCGGGTCCCAAGAGACCCAGTACTTC.

At least ten counts were recorded for this clonotype. J is TRBJ2-7 and V is TRBV7-2; D is uncertain. Trimming pared 1 base from V and 3 bases from J, leaving 10 bases between. Germline CDR1 SGHTA, CDR2 FQGNSA. The CDR3 runs to 14 residues. CDR3 residues: CASSLGVGNYEQYF. DNA of the CDR3: TGTGCCAGCAGCTTAGGGGTGGGAAACTACGAGCAGTACTTC.

This clonotype was observed at least ten times. The V and J genes are TRBV6-5 and TRBJ2-5; possible D gene TRBD1, 5 bases. V lost 3 bases, J lost 4 bases, and 12 bases lay in between. The CDR3 has 14 amino acids. In germline, CDR1 is MNHEY, CDR2 SVGAGI. The CDR3 region has the DNA TGTGCCAGCAGTTATAGTATTGGGGCAGAGACCCAGTACTTC. This translates into CASSYSIGAETQYF.

The chain employs TRBV7-9 and TRBJ1-1; D possibly corresponds to TRBD1 (5 bases). The germline CDR1 and CDR2 sequences are SEHNR and FQNEAQ (reference sequence). Trimming removed 5 bases at V and 0 bases at J, with 16 bases between. The CDR3 runs 16 residues. CDR3 region: CASSQKRGEMNTEAFF. The CDR3 bases are TGTGCCAGCAGCCAAAAAAGGGGCGAGATGAACACTGAAGCTTTCTTT.

J is TRBJ1-5 and V is TRBV27; D is uncertain. Germline V gene data show CDR1 as MNHEY and CDR2 as SMNVEV (reference sequence). Trimming left V 3 bases short and J 14 bases short, with 20 bases between. This CDR3 spans 14 amino acids. The CDR3 protein is CASSLASGNPYEHF. The CDR3 DNA sequence: TGTGCCAGCAGTTTGGCTAGCGGGAACCCCTACGAGCATTTT.

This clonotype was seen once. The germline gene is not matched at one end of the junction; a read error may be the cause. The V gene is TRBV6-2 or TRBV6-3, the J gene TRBJ1-5; D is undetermined. The V gene's germline CDR1 is MNHEY and CDR2 SVGEGT. This CDR3 is 12 amino acids long. In nucleotides, the CDR3 is TGTGACAGCAGCATACTCAATCAGCCCCAGCATTTT. This sequence encodes CDSSILNQPQHF.

Ten or more counts support this clonotype. The V and J genes are TRBV5-4 and TRBJ2-5; no reliable D call. The CDR3 contains 12 residues. Germline values: CDR1 SGHNT, CDR2 YYREEE (reference sequence). V lost 0 bases to trimming and J lost 3 bases, with 3 bases between them. The CDR3 bases are TGTGCCAGCAGCTTGGCAAAAGAGACCCAGTACTTC. Its translation: CASSLAKETQYF.

This clonotype has a handful of counts. One base away lies a much larger clone, so this may be a sequencing read error. The chain uses TRBV5-5 and TRBJ1-2; D is unresolved. The ends were cut back, 2 bases at V and 5 bases at J, with 19 bases in the middle. The CDR3 length is 16 residues. Germline loops: CDR1 SGHKS, CDR2 YYEKEE (reference sequence). The CDR3 spells CASSFASSRTEYGYTF. The CDR3 coding sequence is TGTGCCAGCAGCTTTGCCTCTTCACGGACCGAGTATGGCTACACCTTC.

Comments on this clonotype: Because it lacks the conserved phenylalanine or tryptophan at the end, this CDR3 is likely a read error. It is unclear where the CDR3 begins or ends on the DNA, so no DNA is shown, and the CDR3 is as TCRdb lists it. CDR3 in amino acids: CASSYTGTL. This rearrangement joins TRBV7-8 to TRBJ2-6. The CDR3 has 9 amino acids, counting both end residues. The germline V gene encodes CDR1 SGHVS and CDR2 FQNEAQ.

This clonotype showed up many times. J is TRBJ1-2 and V is TRBV20-1; 8 nucleotides match TRBD1. Trimming cost V 6 bases and J 7 bases; bases outside gene matches: 13. Germline V CDR1 and CDR2: DFQATT, SNEGSKA (reference sequence). This CDR3 is built from 14 residues. CDR3 in amino acids: CSALDRGRMGGYTF. The CDR3 DNA is TGCAGTGCCTTAGACAGGGGACGAATGGGTGGCTACACCTTC.

This clonotype has a single count. This chain joins TRBV20-1 and TRBJ2-7, with D tentatively TRBD1 (6 bases). The CDR3 has 12 residues. Deletions cut 2 bases from V and 5 bases from J, with 10 bases between. Germline values: CDR1 DFQATT, CDR2 SNEGSKA (reference sequence). CDR3 region: CSARQGNHEQYF. The CDR3, as DNA: TGCAGTGCTAGACAGGGGAACCACGAGCAGTACTTC.

In its sample, this clonotype was seen a few times. A read error is possible here, since a much larger clone lies one base away. This chain links TRBV6-2 or TRBV6-3 with TRBJ2-6; 10 nucleotides agree with TRBD2. Germline CDR1 and CDR2: MNHEY and SVGEGT. V shed 6 bases, J shed 0 bases, and the junction held 11 bases outside the gene matches. This CDR3 spans 19 amino acids. The CDR3 sequence is CASRRLAGGPRSGANVLTF. CDR3 nucleotide sequence: TGTGCCAGCAGGCGACTAGCGGGTGGTCCCCGCTCTGGGGCCAACGTCCTGACTTTC.

This clonotype was detected only a few times. The chain uses TRBV28 and TRBJ2-1; D ambiguous. V was pared by 8 bases and J by 2 bases, with 13 bases between. This CDR3 contains 14 residues. Germline-derived CDR1 and CDR2 are MDHEN and SYDVKM. The CDR3 nucleotides are TGTGCCAGCGCCCCCCCGCCCGCCTACAATGAGCAGTTCTTC. It specifies CASAPPPAYNEQFF.

With respect to this clonotype: Because the CDR3's place on the DNA is in doubt, the DNA is left out and the CDR3 is given as listed by TCRdb. This chain links TRBV10-3 with TRBJ1-2; the D call in the table, TRBD1, was not verified against the DNA. Germline V gives CDR1 ENHRY, CDR2 SYGVKD. Ends included, the CDR3 has 14 residues. The CDR3 loop reads CAISRQVVASGNTF.

In regard to this clonotype: One end of the junction varies from germline; a read error may be responsible. This chain links TRBV20-1 with TRBJ2-5; 8 nucleotides match TRBD2. The CDR3 extends over 15 amino acids. Germline V CDR1 and CDR2: DFQATT, SNEGSKA (reference sequence). The CDR3 sequence: CSARRGDIGGETRYF. Written as DNA, the CDR3 is TGCAGTGCTAGGCGTGGCGATATCGGGGGGGAGACCCGGTACTTC.

The gene calls are TRBV20-1 and TRBJ2-1, with D possibly being TRBD2 (6 bases). Trimming removed 0 bases from V and 1 base from J, with 16 bases in between. There are 17 residues in the CDR3. Germline V lookup: CDR1 DFQATT, CDR2 SNEGSKA (reference sequence). This CDR3 reads CSARDQFSGRSYNEQFF. DNA of the CDR3: TGCAGTGCTAGAGATCAGTTTAGCGGTCGATCCTACAATGAGCAGTTCTTC.

In this sample, this clonotype turned up many times. This chain uses TRBV11-1 with TRBJ2-5; 8 nucleotides line up with TRBD1. Per the germline V gene, CDR1 is SGHAT and CDR2 is FQDESV (reference sequence). The V gene end was trimmed by 5 bases and the J gene end by 5 bases; junction bases not matched to a gene: 7. This CDR3 has 14 residues. In DNA, the CDR3 is TGTGCCAGCAGCCCCGGGACAGGTGCCGAGACCCAGTACTTC. It specifies CASSPGTGAETQYF. The whole variable domain, remainder taken from reference TRBV11-1 and TRBJ2-5, is EAEVAQSPRYKITEKSQAVAFWCDPISGHATLYWYRQILGQGPELLVQFQDESVVDDSQLPKDRFSAERLKGVDSTLKIQPAELGDSAMYLCASSPGTGAETQYFGPGTRLLVL.